What follows describes a single T cell receptor (beta chain). This sample is drawn from a study of OX40 agonist ivuxolimab in advanced cancers. Trimming removed 0 bases from V and 2 bases from J, with 15 bases in between. Looked up from germline, CDR1 is GTSNPN and CDR2 is SVGIG (reference sequence). This CDR3 comprises 16 residues. Here immunoSEQ multiplex PCR was the method, and the copy in TCRdb shows in-frame clones only, minus some. The data show 55,000 to 75,000 clones, around 83% seen once. The J gene is TRBJ2-3, the V gene TRBV30, with D possibly matching TRBD2 (6 bases). This clonotype originated in an adult with an advanced solid tumor such as melanoma, head and neck, liver or kidney cancer. The source was CD4+ or CD8+ T cells sorted from blood, collected in a trial of the OX40 agonist ivuxolimab. The CDR3 loop is CAWSVRQGGYTDTQYF. CDR3 nucleotides: TGTGCCTGGAGTGTACGACAAGGAGGGTACACAGATACGCAGTATTTT.